The clone carrying this TCR beta chain was observed a few times. The V end was cut by 2 bases, the J end by 4 bases, with 18 bases between. CDR3 length equals 17 residues. From germline, CDR1 is SGHTA and CDR2 FQGNSA. The authors prepared the TCRbeta library with unique molecular identifiers. In TCRdb, the PCR reads were re-called with MiXCR into one record per CDR3 protein. The sample has some 600,000 distinct CDR3 sequences, over 15% seen once. The entry originates in a study of T-cell reconstitution after alpha-beta-depleted transplantation in children. The gene calls are TRBV7-2 and TRBJ1-5; tentatively, D is TRBD1 (6 bases). The specimen was PBMCs from the stem cell graft donor, collected from the stem cell graft. The TCR originated in a human donor who donated a stem cell graft to a child with acute myeloid leukemia. The CDR3 here is CASSLMAAGAENQPQHF. In DNA, the CDR3 is TGTGCCAGCAGCTTAATGGCCGCGGGGGCCGAAAATCAGCCCCAGCATTTT. Full variable domain (outside the CDR3, taken from reference TRBV7-2 and TRBJ1-5): GAGVSQSPSNKVTEKGKDVELRCDPISGHTALYWYRQSLGQGLEFLIYFQGNSAPDKSGLPSDRFSAERTGGSVSTLTIQRTQQEDSAVYLCASSLMAAGAENQPQHFGDGTRLSIL.